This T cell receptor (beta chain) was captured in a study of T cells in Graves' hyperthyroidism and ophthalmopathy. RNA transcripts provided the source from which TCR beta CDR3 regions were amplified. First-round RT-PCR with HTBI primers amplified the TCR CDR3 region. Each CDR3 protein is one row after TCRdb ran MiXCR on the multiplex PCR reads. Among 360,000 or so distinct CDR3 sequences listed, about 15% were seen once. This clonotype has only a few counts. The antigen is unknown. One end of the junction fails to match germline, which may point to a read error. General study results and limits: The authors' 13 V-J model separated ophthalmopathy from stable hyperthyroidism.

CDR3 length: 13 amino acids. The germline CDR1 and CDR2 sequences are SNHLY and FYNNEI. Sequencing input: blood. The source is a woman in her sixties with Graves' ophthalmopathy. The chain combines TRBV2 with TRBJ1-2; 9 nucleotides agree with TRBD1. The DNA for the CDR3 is TGTGTCAGCTGGGACAGGGTGGACTATGGCTACACCTTC. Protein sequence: CVSWDRVDYGYTF.